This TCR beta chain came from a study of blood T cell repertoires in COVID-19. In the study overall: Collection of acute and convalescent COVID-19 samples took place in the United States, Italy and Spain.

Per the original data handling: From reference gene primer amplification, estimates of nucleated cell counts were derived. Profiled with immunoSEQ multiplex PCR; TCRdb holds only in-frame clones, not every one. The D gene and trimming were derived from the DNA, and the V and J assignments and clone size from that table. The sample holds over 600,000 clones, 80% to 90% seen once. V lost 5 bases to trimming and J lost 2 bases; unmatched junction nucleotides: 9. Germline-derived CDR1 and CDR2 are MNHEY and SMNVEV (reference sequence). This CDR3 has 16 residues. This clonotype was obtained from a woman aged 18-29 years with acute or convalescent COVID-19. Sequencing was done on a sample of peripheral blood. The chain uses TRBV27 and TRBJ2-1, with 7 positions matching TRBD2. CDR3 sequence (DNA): TGTGCCAGCAGTCCCTCGGCGGGGGTGGCCTACAATGAGCAGTTCTTC. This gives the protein CASSPSAGVAYNEQFF.